This T cell receptor beta chain was identified in a study of Graves' ophthalmopathy and Graves' hyperthyroidism. General study findings and limits: Ophthalmopathy could be told apart from stable hyperthyroidism by a 13-signature model (just under 90% sensitivity, 70% to 84% specificity).

RNA transcripts provided the template for amplifying TCR beta CDR3 regions. A first-round RT-PCR used HTBI primers, followed by a second-round multiplex PCR. TCRdb redid the calling of the multiplex PCR reads with MiXCR, one entry per CDR3 protein. The table has almost 750,000 distinct CDR3 sequences, roughly two fifths seen once. The germline CDR1 and CDR2 sequences are LNHNV and YYDKDF (reference sequence). Deletions cut 6 bases from V and 4 bases from J, with 18 bases between. The CDR3 spans 15 residues. Details on this clonotype: The antigen is undetermined.

Ineligible for inclusion were patients with other autoimmune diseases, uncontrolled infections, pregnancy or lactation. Material: peripheral blood. The clonotype comes from an adult man with Graves' ophthalmopathy. The chain joins TRBV15 to TRBJ1-2; possibly TRBD1 for D (6 bases). The CDR3 region has the DNA TGTGCCACCAGTAGTACCGTACAGGGAGTCTATGGCTACACCTTC. Translation gives CATSSTVQGVYGYTF.